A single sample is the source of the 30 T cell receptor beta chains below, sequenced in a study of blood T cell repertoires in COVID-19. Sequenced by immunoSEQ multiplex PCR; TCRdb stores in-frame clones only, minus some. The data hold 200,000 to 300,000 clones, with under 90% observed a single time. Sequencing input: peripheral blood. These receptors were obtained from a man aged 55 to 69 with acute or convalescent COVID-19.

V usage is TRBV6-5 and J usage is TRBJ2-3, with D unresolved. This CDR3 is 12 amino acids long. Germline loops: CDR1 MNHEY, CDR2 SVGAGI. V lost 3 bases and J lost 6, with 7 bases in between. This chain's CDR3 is CASSYTRDTQYF. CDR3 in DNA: TGTGCCAGCAGTTATACCCGGGATACGCAGTATTTT.

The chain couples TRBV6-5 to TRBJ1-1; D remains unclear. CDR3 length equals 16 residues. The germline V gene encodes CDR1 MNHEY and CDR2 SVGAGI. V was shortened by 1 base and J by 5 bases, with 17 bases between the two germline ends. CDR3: CASSYLTGRAGTEAFF. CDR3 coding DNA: TGTGCCAGCAGTTACTTGACGGGTAGAGCGGGGACTGAAGCTTTCTTT.

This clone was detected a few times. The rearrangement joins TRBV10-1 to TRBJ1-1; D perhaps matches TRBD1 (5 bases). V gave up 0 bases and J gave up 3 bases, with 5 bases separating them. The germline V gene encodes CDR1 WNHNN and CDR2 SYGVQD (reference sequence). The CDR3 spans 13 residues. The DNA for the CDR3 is TGCGCCAGCAGTGAGTCCAGGGACACTGAAGCTTTCTTT. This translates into CASSESRDTEAFF.

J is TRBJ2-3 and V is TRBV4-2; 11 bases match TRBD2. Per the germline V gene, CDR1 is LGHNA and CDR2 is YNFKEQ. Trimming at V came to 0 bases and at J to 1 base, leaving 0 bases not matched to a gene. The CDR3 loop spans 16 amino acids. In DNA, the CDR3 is TGTGCCAGCAGCCAAGAGGGACTAGCGGGCACAGATACGCAGTATTTT. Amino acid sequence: CASSQEGLAGTDTQYF.

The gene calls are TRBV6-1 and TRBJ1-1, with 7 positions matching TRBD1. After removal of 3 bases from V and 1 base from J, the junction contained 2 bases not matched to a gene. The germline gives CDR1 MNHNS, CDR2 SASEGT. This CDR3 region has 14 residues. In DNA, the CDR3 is TGTGCCAGCAGTGAGACAGGGCCGAACACTGAAGCTTTCTTT. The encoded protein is CASSETGPNTEAFF.

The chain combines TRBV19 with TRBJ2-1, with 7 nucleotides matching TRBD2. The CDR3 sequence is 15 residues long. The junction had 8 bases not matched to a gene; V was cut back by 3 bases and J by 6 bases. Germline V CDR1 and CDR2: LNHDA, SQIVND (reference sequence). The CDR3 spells CASSIASGIGNEQFF. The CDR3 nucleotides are TGTGCCAGTAGTATCGCCAGCGGGATTGGCAATGAGCAGTTCTTC. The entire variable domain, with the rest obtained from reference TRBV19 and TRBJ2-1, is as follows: DGGITQSPKYLFRKEGQNVTLSCEQNLNHDAMYWYRQDPGQGLRLIYYSQIVNDFQKGDIAEGYSVSREKKESFPLTVTSAQKNPTAFYLCASSIASGIGNEQFFGPGTRLTVL.

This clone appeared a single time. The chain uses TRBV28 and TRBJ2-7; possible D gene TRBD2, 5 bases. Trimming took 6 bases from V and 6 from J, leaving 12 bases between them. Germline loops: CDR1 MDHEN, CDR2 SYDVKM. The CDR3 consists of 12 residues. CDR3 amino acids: CASRVTRGEQYF. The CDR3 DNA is TGTGCCAGCAGGGTCACTAGAGGCGAGCAGTACTTC.

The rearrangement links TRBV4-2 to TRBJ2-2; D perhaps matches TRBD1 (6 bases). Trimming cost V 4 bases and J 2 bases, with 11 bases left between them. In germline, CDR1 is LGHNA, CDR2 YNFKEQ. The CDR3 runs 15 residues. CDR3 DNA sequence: TGTGCCAGCAGCCCGGGACACTTTAACACCGGGGAGCTGTTTTTT. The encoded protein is CASSPGHFNTGELFF.

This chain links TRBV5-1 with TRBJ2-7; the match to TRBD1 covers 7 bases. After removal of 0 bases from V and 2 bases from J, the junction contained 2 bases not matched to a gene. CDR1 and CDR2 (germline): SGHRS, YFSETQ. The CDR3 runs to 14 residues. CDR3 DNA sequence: TGCGCCAGCAGCTTGGGGGGGACAGCCTACGAGCAGTACTTC. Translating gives CASSLGGTAYEQYF.

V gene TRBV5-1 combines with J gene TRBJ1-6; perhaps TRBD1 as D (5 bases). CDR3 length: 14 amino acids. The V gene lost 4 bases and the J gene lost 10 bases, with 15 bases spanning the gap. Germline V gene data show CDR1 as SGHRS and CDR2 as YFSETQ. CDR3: CASSTGQIDSPLHF. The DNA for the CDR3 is TGCGCCAGCAGCACTGGACAAATCGACTCACCCCTCCACTTT.

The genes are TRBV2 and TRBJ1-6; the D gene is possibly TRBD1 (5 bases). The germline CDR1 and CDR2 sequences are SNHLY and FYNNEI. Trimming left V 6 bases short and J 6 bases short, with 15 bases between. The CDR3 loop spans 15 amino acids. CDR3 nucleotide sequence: TGTGCCAGCAGGAAGGGAGGGGAAGTTAATTCACCCCTCCACTTT. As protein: CASRKGGEVNSPLHF.

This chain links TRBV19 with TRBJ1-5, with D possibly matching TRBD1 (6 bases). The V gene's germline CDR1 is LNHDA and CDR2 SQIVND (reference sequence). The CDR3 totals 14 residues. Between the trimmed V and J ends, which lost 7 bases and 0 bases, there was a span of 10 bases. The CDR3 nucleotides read TGTGCCAGTACGGACAGTTATAGCAATCAGCCCCAGCATTTT. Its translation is CASTDSYSNQPQHF.

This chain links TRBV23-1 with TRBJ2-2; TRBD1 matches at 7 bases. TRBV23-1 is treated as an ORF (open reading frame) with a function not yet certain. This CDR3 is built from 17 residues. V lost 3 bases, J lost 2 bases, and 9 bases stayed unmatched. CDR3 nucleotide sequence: TGCGCCAGCAGTCACTCCGGGACAGAGAGTAACACCGGGGAGCTGTTTTTT. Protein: CASSHSGTESNTGELFF.

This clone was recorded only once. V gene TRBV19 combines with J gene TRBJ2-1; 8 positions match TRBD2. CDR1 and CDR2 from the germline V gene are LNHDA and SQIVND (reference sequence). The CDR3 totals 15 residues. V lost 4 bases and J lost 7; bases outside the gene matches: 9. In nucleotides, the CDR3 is TGTGCCAGTAGTAAAACCGGGACTAGTGGTAATGAGCAGTTCTTC. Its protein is CASSKTGTSGNEQFF. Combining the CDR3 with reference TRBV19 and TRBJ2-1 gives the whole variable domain DGGITQSPKYLFRKEGQNVTLSCEQNLNHDAMYWYRQDPGQGLRLIYYSQIVNDFQKGDIAEGYSVSREKKESFPLTVTSAQKNPTAFYLCASSKTGTSGNEQFFGPGTRLTVL.

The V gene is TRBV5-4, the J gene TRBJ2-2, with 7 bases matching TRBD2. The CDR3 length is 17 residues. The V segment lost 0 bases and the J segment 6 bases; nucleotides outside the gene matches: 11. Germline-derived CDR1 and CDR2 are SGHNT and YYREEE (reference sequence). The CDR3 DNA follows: TGTGCCAGCAGCTTGGCCCCCTGGCGGGAGTTGCCCGGGGAGCTGTTTTTT. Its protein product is CASSLAPWRELPGELFF. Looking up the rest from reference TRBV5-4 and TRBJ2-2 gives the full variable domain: ETGVTQSPTHLIKTRGQQVTLRCSSQSGHNTVSWYQQALGQGPQFIFQYYREEENGRGNFPPRFSGLQFPNYSSELNVNALELDDSALYLCASSLAPWRELPGELFFGEGSRLTVL.

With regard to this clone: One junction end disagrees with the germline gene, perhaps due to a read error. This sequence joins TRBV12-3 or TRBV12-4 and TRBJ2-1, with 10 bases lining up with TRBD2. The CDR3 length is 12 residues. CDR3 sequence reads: CASSLAGEEQFF. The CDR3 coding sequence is TGTGCCAGCAGTCTAGCGGGGGAGGAACAGTTCTTC.

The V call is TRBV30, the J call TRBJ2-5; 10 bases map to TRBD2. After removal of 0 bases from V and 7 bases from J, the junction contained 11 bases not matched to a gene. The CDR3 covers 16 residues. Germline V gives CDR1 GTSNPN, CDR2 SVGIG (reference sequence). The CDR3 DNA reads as TGTGCCTGGAGTGTTCGGAGCGGGGGGGCTCGTACGACCCAGTACTTC. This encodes CAWSVRSGGARTTQYF.

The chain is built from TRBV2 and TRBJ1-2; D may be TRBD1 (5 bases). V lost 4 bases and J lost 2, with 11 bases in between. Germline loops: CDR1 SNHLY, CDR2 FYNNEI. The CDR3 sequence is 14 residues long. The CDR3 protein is CASSVGRENYGYTF. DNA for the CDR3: TGTGCCAGCAGTGTGGGCAGGGAAAACTATGGCTACACCTTC.

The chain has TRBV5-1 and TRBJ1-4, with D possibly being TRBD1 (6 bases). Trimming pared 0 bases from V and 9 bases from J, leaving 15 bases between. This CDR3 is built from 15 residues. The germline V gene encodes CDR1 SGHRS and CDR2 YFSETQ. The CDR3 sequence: CASSLALWGQKKLFF. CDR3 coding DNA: TGCGCCAGCAGCTTGGCCTTGTGGGGGCAGAAAAAACTGTTTTTT.

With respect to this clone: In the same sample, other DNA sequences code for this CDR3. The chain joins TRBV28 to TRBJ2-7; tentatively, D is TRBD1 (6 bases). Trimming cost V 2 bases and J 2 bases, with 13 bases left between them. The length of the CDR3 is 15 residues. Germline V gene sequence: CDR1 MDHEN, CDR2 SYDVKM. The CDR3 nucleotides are TGTGCCAGCAGTTTACCACAGGGAGTGCCCTACGAGCAGTACTTC. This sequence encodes CASSLPQGVPYEQYF.

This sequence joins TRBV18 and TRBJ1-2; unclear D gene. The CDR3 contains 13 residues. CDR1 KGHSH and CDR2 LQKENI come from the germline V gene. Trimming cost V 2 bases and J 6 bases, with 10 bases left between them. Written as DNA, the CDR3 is TGTGCCAGCTCACCATCCCAGGAGGATGGCTACACCTTC. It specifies CASSPSQEDGYTF.

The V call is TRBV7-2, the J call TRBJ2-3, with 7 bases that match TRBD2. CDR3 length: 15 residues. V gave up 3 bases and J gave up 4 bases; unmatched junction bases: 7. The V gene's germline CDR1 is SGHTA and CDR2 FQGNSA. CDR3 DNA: TGTGCCAGCAGCTTTGGGGGGGTGGGTGCAGATACGCAGTATTTT. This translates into CASSFGGVGADTQYF.

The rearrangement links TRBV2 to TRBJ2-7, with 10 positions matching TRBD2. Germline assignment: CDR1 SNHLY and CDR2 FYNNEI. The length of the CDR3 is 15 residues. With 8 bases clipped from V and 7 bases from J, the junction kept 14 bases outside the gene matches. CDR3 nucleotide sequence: TGTGCCAGCGCCCTCCGGACTAGCGGATCGGGGGAGCAGTACTTC. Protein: CASALRTSGSGEQYF.

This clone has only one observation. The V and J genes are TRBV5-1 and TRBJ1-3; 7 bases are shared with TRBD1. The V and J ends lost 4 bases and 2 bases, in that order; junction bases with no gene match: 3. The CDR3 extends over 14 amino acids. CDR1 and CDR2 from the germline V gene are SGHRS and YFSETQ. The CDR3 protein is CASSVQGTGNTIYF. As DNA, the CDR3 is TGCGCCAGCAGCGTACAGGGGACTGGAAACACCATATATTTT.

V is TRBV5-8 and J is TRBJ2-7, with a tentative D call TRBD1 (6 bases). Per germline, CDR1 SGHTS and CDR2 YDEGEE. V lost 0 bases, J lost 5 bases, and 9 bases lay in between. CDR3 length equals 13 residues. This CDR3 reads CASSLVTGNEQYF. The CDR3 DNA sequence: TGTGCCAGCAGCTTGGTAACAGGGAACGAGCAGTACTTC.

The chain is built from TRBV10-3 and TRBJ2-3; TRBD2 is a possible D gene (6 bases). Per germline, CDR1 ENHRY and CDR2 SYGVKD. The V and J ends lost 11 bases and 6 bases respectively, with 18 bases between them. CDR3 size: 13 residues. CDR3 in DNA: TGTGCCGTCCGGGACTCCTCACCCGATACGCAGTATTTT. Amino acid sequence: CAVRDSSPDTQYF.

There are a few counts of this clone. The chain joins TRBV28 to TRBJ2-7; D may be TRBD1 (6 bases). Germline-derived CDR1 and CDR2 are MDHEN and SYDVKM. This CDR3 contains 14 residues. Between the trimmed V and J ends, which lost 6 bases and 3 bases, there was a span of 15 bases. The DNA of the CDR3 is TGTGCCAGCAGCCCCCGAGGGGGTCGCTACGAGCAGTACTTC. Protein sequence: CASSPRGGRYEQYF.

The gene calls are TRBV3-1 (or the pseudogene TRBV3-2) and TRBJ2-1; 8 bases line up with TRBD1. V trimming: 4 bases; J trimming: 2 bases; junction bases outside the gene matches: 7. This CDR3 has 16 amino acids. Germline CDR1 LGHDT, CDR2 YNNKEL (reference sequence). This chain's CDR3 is CASSPGDRLPYNEQFF. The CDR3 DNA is TGTGCCAGCAGCCCCGGGGACAGGCTCCCCTACAATGAGCAGTTCTTC.

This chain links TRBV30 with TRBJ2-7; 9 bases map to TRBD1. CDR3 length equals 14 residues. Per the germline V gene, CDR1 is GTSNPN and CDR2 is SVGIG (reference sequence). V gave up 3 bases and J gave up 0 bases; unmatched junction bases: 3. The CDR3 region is CAWRRTGDSYEQYF. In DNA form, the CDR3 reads TGTGCCTGGAGGAGGACAGGGGACTCCTACGAGCAGTACTTC.

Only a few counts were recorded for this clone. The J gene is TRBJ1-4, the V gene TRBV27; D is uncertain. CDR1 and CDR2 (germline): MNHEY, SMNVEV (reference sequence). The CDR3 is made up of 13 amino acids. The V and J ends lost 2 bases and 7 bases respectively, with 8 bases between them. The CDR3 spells CASSLVGGEKLFF. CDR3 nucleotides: TGTGCCAGCAGTTTAGTTGGAGGTGAAAAACTGTTTTTT. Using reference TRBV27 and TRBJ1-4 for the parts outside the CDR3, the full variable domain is EAQVTQNPRYLITVTGKKLTVTCSQNMNHEYMSWYRQDPGLGLRQIYYSMNVEVTDKGDVPEGYKVSRKEKRNFPLILESPSPNQTSLYFCASSLVGGEKLFFGSGTQLSVL.